The subject of this entry is one T cell receptor (beta chain). Its target is not known. This sample stems from a study of T cells and copy number aberrations in small-cell lung cancer. Donors had limited-stage small-cell lung cancer, resected between about 2007 and 2021. All donors were smokers or heavy second-hand smokers. Profiled with immunoSEQ multiplex PCR; TCRdb holds only in-frame clones, not every one. The sample carries some 10,000 clones, about 75% recorded once. Germline CDR1 and CDR2: MNHNS and SASEGT. Trimming removed 1 base from V and 8 bases from J, with 8 bases in between. The CDR3 is 13 amino acids. Broader study findings: Sequencing artifacts are a known risk, since all specimens were formalin-fixed paraffin-embedded. Adjacent lung showed higher T-cell richness and clonality than tumors; density difference nonsignificant.

Specimen: normal tissue next to the tumor. The gene calls are TRBV6-1 and TRBJ1-4; D unclear. This TCR was recovered from a man in his 60s with small cell lung cancer. The CDR3 sequence: CASSEGQQEKLFF. In DNA, the CDR3 is TGTGCCAGCAGTGAAGGGCAGCAGGAAAAACTGTTTTTT.